Below are 17 T cell receptor beta chains sequenced from a single sample in a study of OX40 agonist ivuxolimab in advanced cancers. Clones were read by immunoSEQ multiplex PCR, and TCRdb kept only the in-frame ones, dropping some. The sample consists of roughly 72,000 clones, approximately 92% of them appearing once. Specimen: CD4+ or CD8+ T cells sorted from blood, collected in a trial of the OX40 agonist ivuxolimab. These receptors were obtained from an adult with an advanced solid tumor such as melanoma, head and neck, liver or kidney cancer.

This clone has only one observation. The V gene is TRBV10-3, the J gene TRBJ2-7; 7 nucleotides line up with TRBD2. Germline assignment: CDR1 ENHRY and CDR2 SYGVKD. The trim removed 1 base at V and 0 bases at J, leaving 6 bases unmatched. The CDR3 is 16 amino acids. This CDR3 reads CAISEYSRTSSYEQYF. The CDR3 nucleotides are TGTGCCATCAGTGAGTATTCGAGGACTAGCTCCTACGAGCAGTACTTC.

This clone was seen only a few times. This chain links TRBV7-6 with TRBJ2-7; D perhaps matches TRBD2 (7 bases). V was shortened by 5 bases and J by 4 bases, with 18 bases between the two germline ends. From germline, CDR1 is SGHVS and CDR2 FNYEAQ. This CDR3 has 15 amino acids. CDR3 sequence (DNA): TGTGCCAGCAGCCTCAGTCCAGGGGAGGGTTACGAGCAGTACTTC. This translates into CASSLSPGEGYEQYF.

This clone occurred once. V gene TRBV11-3 combines with J gene TRBJ2-7, with a weak D call TRBD1 (6 bases). The CDR3 is made up of 15 amino acids. The ends were cut back, 6 bases at V and 4 bases at J, with 19 bases in the middle. The germline V gene encodes CDR1 SGHNT and CDR2 YENEEA. The CDR3 DNA sequence: TGTGCCAGCAGGTCTATTACAGGGAAGCCTTACGAGCAGTACTTC. This translates into CASRSITGKPYEQYF.

This sequence joins TRBV9 and TRBJ1-4; perhaps TRBD1 as D (5 bases). The CDR3 is 13 residues long. Germline assignment: CDR1 SGDLS and CDR2 YYNGEE. The V end lost 7 bases, the J end lost 7 bases, and 14 bases lay between the germline ends. CDR3 bases: TGTGCCAGCGGGACGGGAGCGGGTGAAAAACTGTTTTTT. Translated, it gives CASGTGAGEKLFF.

The chain joins TRBV5-1 to TRBJ2-3; D is perhaps TRBD1 (5 bases). The CDR3 sequence is 15 residues long. Germline CDR1 and CDR2: SGHRS and YFSETQ. Trimming stripped 2 bases from V and 0 bases from J, with 10 bases between. Written as DNA, the CDR3 is TGCGCCAGCAGCTTTCAGGGTTTGAGCACAGATACGCAGTATTTT. Translation gives CASSFQGLSTDTQYF.

In DNA, the CDR3 is TGTGCCATCAACGACAGGGGGCGGGGGTCTGGGGCCAACGTCCTGACTTTC. It translates to CAINDRGRGSGANVLTF. The rearrangement joins TRBV10-3 to TRBJ2-6; 10 positions match TRBD1. This CDR3 is built from 17 residues. Germline lookup yields CDR1 ENHRY and CDR2 SYGVKD. The J segment lost 1 base and the V segment lost 7 bases, leaving 7 bases of the junction unmatched.

V and J are TRBV2 and TRBJ1-1; D call uncertain. This CDR3 comprises 17 residues. CDR1 and CDR2 (germline): SNHLY, FYNNEI. V shed 7 bases and J shed 2 bases, with 23 bases lying between them. The CDR3: CASTRPHFRLDNTEAFF. Written as DNA, the CDR3 is TGTGCCAGCACCCGACCCCACTTTCGGTTGGATAACACTGAAGCTTTCTTT.

This rearrangement joins TRBV29-1 to TRBJ2-3, with TRBD2 matching over 8 bases. The CDR3 has 14 amino acids. The V gene's germline CDR1 is SQVTM and CDR2 ANQGSEA. After removal of 7 bases from V and 0 bases from J, the junction contained 6 bases not matched to a gene. CDR3 DNA sequence: TGCAGCGCCGCCCCTAGCGGGAGCACAGATACGCAGTATTTT. This sequence encodes CSAAPSGSTDTQYF.

By share, this clone counts as medium-sized. The chain couples TRBV5-5 to TRBJ1-2; weak D call: TRBD1 (6 bases). The germline CDR1 and CDR2 sequences are SGHKS and YYEKEE (reference sequence). V was clipped by 0 bases and J by 4 bases, with 16 bases between them. The CDR3 length is 16 residues. The CDR3 region is CASSLAAGTLGYGYTF. The CDR3 nucleotides read TGTGCCAGCAGCTTGGCAGCGGGGACATTGGGCTATGGCTACACCTTC.

This chain uses TRBV5-1 with TRBJ1-3; D remains unclear. The CDR3 extends over 14 amino acids. V lost 0 bases and J 8 bases, leaving 12 bases between the germline ends. Germline CDR1 and CDR2: SGHRS and YFSETQ. In DNA, the CDR3 is TGCGCCAGCAGCTTGGAAGGGTGGGGAGACACCATATATTTT. Amino acids: CASSLEGWGDTIYF.

V is TRBV19 and J is TRBJ2-5, with D unclear. The CDR3 extends over 13 amino acids. Per the germline V gene, CDR1 is LNHDA and CDR2 is SQIVND (reference sequence). The germline V and J ends were trimmed by 0 bases and 5 bases, with 7 bases remaining between them. For the CDR3, the DNA is TGTGCCAGTAGTATAGATCGGTTGGAGACCCAGTACTTC. Its translation is CASSIDRLETQYF.

The chain has TRBV6-5 and TRBJ1-2; D unclear. Germline V gives CDR1 MNHEY, CDR2 SVGAGI. V lost 6 bases and J 8 bases, leaving 13 bases between the germline ends. This CDR3 has 12 residues. The CDR3 bases are TGTGCCAGCAGCCGATTTGGGGTAGGCTACACCTTC. This translates into CASSRFGVGYTF.

This chain joins TRBV28 and TRBJ1-5, with a weak D call TRBD1 (6 bases). The CDR3 covers 16 residues. Trimming took off 5 bases at V and 2 bases at J, with 16 bases between the two ends. Per germline, CDR1 MDHEN and CDR2 SYDVKM. CDR3 DNA: TGTGCCAGCAGTCCCCCGGGGGCTGGTGGCAATCAGCCCCAGCATTTT. This codes for CASSPPGAGGNQPQHF.

CDR3 nucleotide sequence: TGTGCCAGCAGCCAAGTAAAGGGGACTAATGAAAAACTGTTTTTT. Translated, it gives CASSQVKGTNEKLFF. The chain combines TRBV4-2 with TRBJ1-4, with TRBD1 as a possible D gene (5 bases). Trimming took off 1 base at V and 2 bases at J, with 8 bases between the two ends. There are 15 residues in the CDR3. Per the germline V gene, CDR1 is LGHNA and CDR2 is YNFKEQ.

The CDR3 loop reads CAGIAANTDTQYF. In DNA form, the CDR3 reads TGTGCCGGAATAGCCGCCAACACAGATACGCAGTATTTT. The J gene is TRBJ2-3, the V gene TRBV7-9; D not certain. Germline-derived CDR1 and CDR2 are SEHNR and FQNEAQ (reference sequence). CDR3 length: 13 amino acids. Trimming took off 11 bases at V and 2 bases at J, with 14 bases between the two ends.

The chain uses TRBV11-2 and TRBJ2-2; no clear D. V was clipped by 6 bases and J by 1 base, with 6 bases between them. Looked up from germline, CDR1 is SGHAT and CDR2 is FQNNGV. The CDR3 runs 13 residues. The CDR3 nucleotides are TGTGCCAGCAGGTTTGGGAACACCGGGGAGCTGTTTTTT. Amino acids: CASRFGNTGELFF.

The chain has TRBV9 and TRBJ2-7; tentatively, D is TRBD2 (6 bases). The V gene lost 0 bases and the J gene lost 2 bases, with 12 bases spanning the gap. The CDR3 has 15 residues. Germline CDR1 and CDR2: SGDLS and YYNGEE. CDR3 DNA: TGTGCCAGCAGCGTAGCTCCGTGGGGGGCCTACGAGCAGTACTTC. Translated: CASSVAPWGAYEQYF.